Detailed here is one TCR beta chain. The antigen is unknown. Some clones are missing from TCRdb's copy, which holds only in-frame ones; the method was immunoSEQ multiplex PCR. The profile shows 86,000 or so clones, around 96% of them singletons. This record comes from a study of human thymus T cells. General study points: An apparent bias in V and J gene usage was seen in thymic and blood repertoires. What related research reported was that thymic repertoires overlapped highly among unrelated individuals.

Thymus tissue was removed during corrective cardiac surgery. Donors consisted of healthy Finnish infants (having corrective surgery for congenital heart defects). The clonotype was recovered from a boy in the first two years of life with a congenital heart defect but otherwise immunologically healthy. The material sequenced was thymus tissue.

CDR3 nucleotide sequence: TGTGCCAGCAGCTTAGTGGGTAAGGACAGGGAGAACTCCTACGAGCAGTACTTC. Amino acid sequence: CASSLVGKDRENSYEQYF. V gene TRBV7-9 combines with J gene TRBJ2-7; 8 nucleotides match TRBD1. Germline V gene lookup returns CDR1 SEHNR and CDR2 FQNEAQ (reference sequence). V was pared by 1 base and J by 0 bases, with 11 bases of the junction left unmatched. This CDR3 region has 18 residues.